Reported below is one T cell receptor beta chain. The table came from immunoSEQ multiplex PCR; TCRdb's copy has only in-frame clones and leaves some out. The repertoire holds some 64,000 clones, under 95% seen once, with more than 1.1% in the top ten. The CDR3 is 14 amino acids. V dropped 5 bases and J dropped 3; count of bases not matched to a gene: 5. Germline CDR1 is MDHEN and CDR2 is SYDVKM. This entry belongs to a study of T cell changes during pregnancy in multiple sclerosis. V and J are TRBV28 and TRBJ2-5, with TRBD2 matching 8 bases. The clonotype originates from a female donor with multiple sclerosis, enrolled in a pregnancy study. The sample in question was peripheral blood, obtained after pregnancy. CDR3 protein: CASSHPGLEETQYF. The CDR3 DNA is TGTGCCAGCAGTCATCCGGGACTAGAAGAGACCCAGTACTTC.